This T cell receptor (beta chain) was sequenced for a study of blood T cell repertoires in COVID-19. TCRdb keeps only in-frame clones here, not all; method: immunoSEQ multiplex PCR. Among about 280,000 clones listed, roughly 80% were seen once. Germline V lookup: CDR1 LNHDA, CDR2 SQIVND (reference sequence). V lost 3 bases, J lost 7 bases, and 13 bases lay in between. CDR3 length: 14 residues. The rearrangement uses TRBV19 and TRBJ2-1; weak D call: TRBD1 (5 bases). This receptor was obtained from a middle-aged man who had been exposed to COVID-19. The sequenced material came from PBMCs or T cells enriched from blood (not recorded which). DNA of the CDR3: TGTGCCAGTAGTATCCTTTACCAGGGAAATGAGCAGTTCTTC. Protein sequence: CASSILYQGNEQFF.